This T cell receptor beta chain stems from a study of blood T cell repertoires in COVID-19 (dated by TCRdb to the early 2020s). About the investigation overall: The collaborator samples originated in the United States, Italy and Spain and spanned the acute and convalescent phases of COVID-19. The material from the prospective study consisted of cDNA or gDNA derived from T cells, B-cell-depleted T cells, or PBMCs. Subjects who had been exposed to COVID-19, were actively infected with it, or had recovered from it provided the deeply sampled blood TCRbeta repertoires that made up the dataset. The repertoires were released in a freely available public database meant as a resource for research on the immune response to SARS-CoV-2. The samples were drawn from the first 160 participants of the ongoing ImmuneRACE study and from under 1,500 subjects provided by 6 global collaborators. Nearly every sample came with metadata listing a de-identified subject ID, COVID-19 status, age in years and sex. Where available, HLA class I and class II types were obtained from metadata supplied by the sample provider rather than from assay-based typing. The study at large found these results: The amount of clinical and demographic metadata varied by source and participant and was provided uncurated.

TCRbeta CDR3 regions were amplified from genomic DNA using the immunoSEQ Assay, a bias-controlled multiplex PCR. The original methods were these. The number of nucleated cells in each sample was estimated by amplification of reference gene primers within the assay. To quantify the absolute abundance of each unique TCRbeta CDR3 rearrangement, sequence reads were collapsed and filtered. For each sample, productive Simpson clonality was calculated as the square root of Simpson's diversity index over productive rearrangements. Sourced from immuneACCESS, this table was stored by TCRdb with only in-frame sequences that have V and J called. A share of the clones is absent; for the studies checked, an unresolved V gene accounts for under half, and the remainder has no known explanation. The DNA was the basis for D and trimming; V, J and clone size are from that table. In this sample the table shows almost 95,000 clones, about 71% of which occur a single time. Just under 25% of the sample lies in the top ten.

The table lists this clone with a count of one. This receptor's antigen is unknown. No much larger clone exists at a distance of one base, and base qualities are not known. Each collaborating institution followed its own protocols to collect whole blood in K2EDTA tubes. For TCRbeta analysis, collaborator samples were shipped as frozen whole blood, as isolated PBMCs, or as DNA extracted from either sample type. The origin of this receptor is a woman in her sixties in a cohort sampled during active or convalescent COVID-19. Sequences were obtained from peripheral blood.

CDR3 region: CASSLTGSDTDTQYF. Read as DNA, the sequence is TGCGCCAGCAGCTTAACAGGGTCGGATACAGATACGCAGTATTTT. Here the chain combines TRBV5-1 and TRBJ2-3; a weak D assignment points to TRBD1 (6 bases agree). V is shortened by 2 bases, J by 3 bases, and the region joining them spans 13 bases. CDR1 and CDR2, per the germline V gene, are SGHRS and YFSETQ. From cysteine to phenylalanine, the CDR3 is 15 amino acids long. Just CDR3 DNA is preserved here, 45 bases in frame from base 1.